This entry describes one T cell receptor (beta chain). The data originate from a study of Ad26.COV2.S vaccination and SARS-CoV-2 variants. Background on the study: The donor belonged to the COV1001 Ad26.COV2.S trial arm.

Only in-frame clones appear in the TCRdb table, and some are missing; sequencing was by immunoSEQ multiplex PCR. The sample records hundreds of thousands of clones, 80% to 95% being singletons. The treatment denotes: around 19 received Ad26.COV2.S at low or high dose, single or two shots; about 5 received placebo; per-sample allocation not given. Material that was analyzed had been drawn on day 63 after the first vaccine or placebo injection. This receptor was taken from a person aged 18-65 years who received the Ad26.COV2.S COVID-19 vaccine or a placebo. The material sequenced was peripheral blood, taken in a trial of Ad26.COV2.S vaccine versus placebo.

In DNA, the CDR3 is TGTGCCAGCAGTTATTCCCCCTCCTACGAGCAGTACTTC. Its protein product is CASSYSPSYEQYF. The J gene is TRBJ2-7, the V gene TRBV6-6; D is ambiguous. The length of the CDR3 is 13 residues. The germline gives CDR1 MNHNY, CDR2 SVGAGI (reference sequence). V was shortened by 3 bases and J by 0 bases, with 6 bases between the two germline ends.